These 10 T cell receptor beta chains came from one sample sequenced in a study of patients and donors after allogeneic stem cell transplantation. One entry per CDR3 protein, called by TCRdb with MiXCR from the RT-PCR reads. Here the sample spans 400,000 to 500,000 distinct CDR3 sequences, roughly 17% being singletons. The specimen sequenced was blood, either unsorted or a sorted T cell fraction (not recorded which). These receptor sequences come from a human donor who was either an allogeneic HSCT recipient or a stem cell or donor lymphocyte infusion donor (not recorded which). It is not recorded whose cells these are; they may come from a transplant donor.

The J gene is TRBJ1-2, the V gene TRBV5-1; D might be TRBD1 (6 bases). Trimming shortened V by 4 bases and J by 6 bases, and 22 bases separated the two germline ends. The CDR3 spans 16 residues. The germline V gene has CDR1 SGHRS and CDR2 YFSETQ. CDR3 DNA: TGCGCCAGCAGCGTAGCGGGACAACAGGGTGGCCATGGCTACACCTTC. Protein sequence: CASSVAGQQGGHGYTF.

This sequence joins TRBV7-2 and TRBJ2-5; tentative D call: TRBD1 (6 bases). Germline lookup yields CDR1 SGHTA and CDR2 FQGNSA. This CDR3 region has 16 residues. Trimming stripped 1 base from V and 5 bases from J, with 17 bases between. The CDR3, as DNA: TGTGCCAGCAGCTTAGAGACCCAGGGGTGGAGGGAGACCCAGTACTTC. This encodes CASSLETQGWRETQYF.

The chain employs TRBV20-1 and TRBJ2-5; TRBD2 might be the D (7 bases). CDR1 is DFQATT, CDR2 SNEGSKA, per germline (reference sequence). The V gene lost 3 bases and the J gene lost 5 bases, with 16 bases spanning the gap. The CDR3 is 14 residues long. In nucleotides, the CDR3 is TGCAGTGCTAGTGCGGGGGCCTTTTCGGAGACCCAGTACTTC. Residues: CSASAGAFSETQYF.

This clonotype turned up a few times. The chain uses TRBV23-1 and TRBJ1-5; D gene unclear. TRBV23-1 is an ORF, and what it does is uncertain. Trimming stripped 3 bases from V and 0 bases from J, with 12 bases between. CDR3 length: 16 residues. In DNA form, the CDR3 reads TGCGCCAGCAGTCAGCAGACAAGGAGTAGCAATCAGCCCCAGCATTTT. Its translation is CASSQQTRSSNQPQHF.

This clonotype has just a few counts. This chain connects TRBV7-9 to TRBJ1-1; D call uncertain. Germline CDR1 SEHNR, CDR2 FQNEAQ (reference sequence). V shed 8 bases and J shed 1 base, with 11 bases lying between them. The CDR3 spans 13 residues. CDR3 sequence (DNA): TGTGCCAGCGTCCGTACGAGGAACACTGAAGCTTTCTTT. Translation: CASVRTRNTEAFF. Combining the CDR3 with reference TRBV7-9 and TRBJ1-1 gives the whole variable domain DTGVSQNPRHKITKRGQNVTFRCDPISEHNRLYWYRQTLGQGPEFLTYFQNEAQLEKSRLLSDRFSAERPKGSFSTLEIQRTEQGDSAMYLCASVRTRNTEAFFGQGTRLTVV.

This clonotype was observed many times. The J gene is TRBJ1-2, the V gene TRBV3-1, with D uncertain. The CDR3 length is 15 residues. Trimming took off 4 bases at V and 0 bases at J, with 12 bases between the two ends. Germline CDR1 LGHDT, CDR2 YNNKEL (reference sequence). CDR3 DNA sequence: TGTGCCAGCAGCCCGGACGGGAAAGCTAACTATGGCTACACCTTC. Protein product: CASSPDGKANYGYTF.

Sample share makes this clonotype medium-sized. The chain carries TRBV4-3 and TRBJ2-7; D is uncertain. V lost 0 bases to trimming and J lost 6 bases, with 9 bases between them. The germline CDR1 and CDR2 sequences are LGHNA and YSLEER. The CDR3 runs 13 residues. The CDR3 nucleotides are TGCGCCAGCAGCCAAGATGTAGGGCTCGAGCAGTACTTC. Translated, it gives CASSQDVGLEQYF.

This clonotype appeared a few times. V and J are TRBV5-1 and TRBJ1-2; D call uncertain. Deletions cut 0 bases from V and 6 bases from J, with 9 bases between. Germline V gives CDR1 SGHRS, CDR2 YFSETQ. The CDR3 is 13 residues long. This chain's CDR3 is CASSLDGGDGYTF. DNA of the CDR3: TGCGCCAGCAGCTTGGATGGCGGGGATGGCTACACCTTC.

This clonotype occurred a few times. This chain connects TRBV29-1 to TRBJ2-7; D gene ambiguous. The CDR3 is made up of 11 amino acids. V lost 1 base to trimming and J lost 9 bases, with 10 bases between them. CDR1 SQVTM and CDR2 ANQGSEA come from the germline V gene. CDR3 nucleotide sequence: TGCAGCGTTGAAGCCCAGGTGGGGCAGTACTTC. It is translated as CSVEAQVGQYF.

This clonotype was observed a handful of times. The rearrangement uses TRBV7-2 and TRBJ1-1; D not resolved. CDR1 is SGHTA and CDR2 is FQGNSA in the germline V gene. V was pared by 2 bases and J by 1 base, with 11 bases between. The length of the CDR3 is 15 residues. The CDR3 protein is CASSLNGGRNTEAFF. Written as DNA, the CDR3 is TGTGCCAGCAGCTTAAACGGTGGGAGGAACACTGAAGCTTTCTTT.